The 30 T cell receptor beta chains listed next were all sequenced from one sample in a study of beta chain features in type 1 diabetes. Of the isolated RNA, all was reverse transcribed, and so the sequenced material was expressed TCRB transcripts. The data were produced by immunoSEQ multiplex PCR, yet TCRdb's version contains in-frame clones alone and is incomplete. The repertoire holds roughly 400,000 clones, with about 15% as singletons. The sample taken for sequencing was naive CD4+ T cells from blood. These receptors came from a woman between 18 and 30 years old in good health.

This chain links TRBV6-5 with TRBJ2-5; D gene uncertain. V was pared by 7 bases and J by 2 bases, with 5 bases between. The V gene's germline CDR1 is MNHEY and CDR2 SVGAGI. This CDR3 is built from 11 residues. CDR3 DNA: TGTGCCAGCACCCGTCAAGAGACCCAGTACTTC. Translating it yields CASTRQETQYF.

The chain joins TRBV6-5 to TRBJ2-7; maybe TRBD2 (5 bases). Germline CDR1 and CDR2: MNHEY and SVGAGI. The CDR3 is 12 amino acids. V was clipped by 6 bases and J by 6 bases, with 12 bases between them. CDR3 amino acids: CASRTGLPEQYF. DNA of the CDR3: TGTGCCAGCAGAACCGGACTCCCCGAGCAGTACTTC.

The chain carries TRBV15 and TRBJ1-4; D perhaps matches TRBD1 (5 bases). The CDR3 extends over 16 amino acids. Germline V CDR1 and CDR2: LNHNV, YYDKDF (reference sequence). The germline V and J ends were trimmed by 0 bases and 0 bases, with 8 bases remaining between them. CDR3 sequence reads: CATSRDKGATNEKLFF. The CDR3 DNA is TGTGCCACCAGCAGAGATAAAGGGGCAACTAATGAAAAACTGTTTTTT.

Here the CDR3 DNA reads TGTGCCAGCAGCTTTAAGACTATTCACAATGAGCAGTTCTTC. It specifies CASSFKTIHNEQFF. V and J are TRBV5-4 and TRBJ2-1, with D possibly matching TRBD2 (5 bases). The germline V gene encodes CDR1 SGHNT and CDR2 YYREEE (reference sequence). This CDR3 spans 14 amino acids. Trimming stripped 2 bases from V and 5 bases from J, with 11 bases between.

V usage is TRBV23-1 and J usage is TRBJ2-7; 7 positions agree with TRBD2. TRBV23-1 is identified as an open reading frame with a role that is uncertain. V lost 7 bases and J lost 3; bases outside the gene matches: 12. This CDR3 contains 15 residues. Here the CDR3 reads CASTPSGEGNYEQYF. The CDR3 DNA follows: TGCGCCAGCACCCCCTCTGGGGAGGGTAACTACGAGCAGTACTTC.

With respect to this clone: Different DNA sequences within this sample yield the same CDR3. The V gene is TRBV7-9, the J gene TRBJ2-3; 7 bases agree with TRBD2. This CDR3 is 15 amino acids long. The germline gives CDR1 SEHNR, CDR2 FQNEAQ (reference sequence). V dropped 5 bases and J dropped 3; count of bases not matched to a gene: 8. The DNA of the CDR3 is TGTGCCAGCAGCCCCCCCGGGGGAGGGACAGATACGCAGTATTTT. Residues: CASSPPGGGTDTQYF.

Turning to this clone: Other nucleotide sequences in the sample specify the same CDR3. The chain has TRBV18 and TRBJ2-5, with TRBD1 identical over 10 bases. CDR1 and CDR2 (germline): KGHSH, LQKENI. V shed 6 bases and J 2 bases; nucleotides not matched to a gene: 3. The CDR3 is 14 amino acids. CDR3 nucleotide sequence: TGTGCCAGCTCGCCGGGACAGGGGCAAGAGACCCAGTACTTC. Translated, it gives CASSPGQGQETQYF.

The chain couples TRBV6-5 to TRBJ2-3; maybe TRBD1 (5 bases). CDR1 is MNHEY and CDR2 is SVGAGI in the germline V gene. Trimming cost V 2 bases and J 4 bases, with 7 bases left between them. The CDR3 length is 13 residues. The CDR3 sequence: CASSYDSPDTQYF. The CDR3 DNA is TGTGCCAGCAGTTACGACAGCCCAGATACGCAGTATTTT.

This clone has more than one count but fewer than ten. V gene TRBV30 combines with J gene TRBJ1-2, with 9 bases that match TRBD1. The germline V gene encodes CDR1 GTSNPN and CDR2 SVGIG (reference sequence). This CDR3 spans 14 amino acids. V shed 4 bases, J shed 8 bases, and the junction held 11 bases outside the gene matches. The CDR3 DNA follows: TGTGCCTGGATCCGGGACAGGGTTGCATCGGGCTACACCTTC. It encodes CAWIRDRVASGYTF.

This clone appeared a few times. V and J are TRBV2 and TRBJ2-2; 10 positions match TRBD2. With 7 bases clipped from V and 6 bases from J, the junction kept 5 bases outside the gene matches. Germline V lookup: CDR1 SNHLY, CDR2 FYNNEI. This CDR3 comprises 14 residues. CDR3 DNA: TGTGCCAGCAACCTAGCGGGAGAAGCCGGGGAGCTGTTTTTT. Its protein is CASNLAGEAGELFF.

This chain links TRBV2 with TRBJ2-1; 7 bases map to TRBD2. CDR1 SNHLY and CDR2 FYNNEI come from the germline V gene. This CDR3 contains 15 residues. V lost 6 bases and J lost 4; bases outside the gene matches: 9. CDR3 residues: CASSASGEVYNEQFF. In nucleotides, the CDR3 is TGTGCCAGCAGCGCTAGCGGAGAGGTTTACAATGAGCAGTTCTTC.

The CDR3 bases are TGTGCCAGTAGTTTGACCGGGACATCAAACATTCAGTACTTC. This gives the protein CASSLTGTSNIQYF. The genes are TRBV19 and TRBJ2-4; D might be TRBD1 (6 bases). There are 14 residues in the CDR3. V gave up 5 bases and J gave up 6 bases, with 14 bases separating them. Germline V lookup: CDR1 LNHDA, CDR2 SQIVND (reference sequence).

This clone was detected only a few times. The J gene is TRBJ2-1, the V gene TRBV19; 13 bases are shared with TRBD2. The junction had 6 bases not matched to a gene; V was cut back by 7 bases and J by 6 bases. This CDR3 has 15 amino acids. Per germline, CDR1 LNHDA and CDR2 SQIVND (reference sequence). The chain's CDR3 is CASTSRTSGSNEQFF. DNA of the CDR3: TGTGCCAGTACTTCAAGGACTAGCGGGAGCAATGAGCAGTTCTTC.

This clone was detected only a few times. The rearrangement links TRBV30 to TRBJ1-2; 7 positions match TRBD1. This CDR3 contains 13 residues. Trimming at V came to 3 bases and at J to 4 bases, leaving 5 bases not matched to a gene. In germline, CDR1 is GTSNPN, CDR2 SVGIG (reference sequence). CDR3 coding DNA: TGTGCCTGGAGCCCCACAGGGGCCTATGGCTACACCTTC. It yields the protein CAWSPTGAYGYTF.

V and J are TRBV30 and TRBJ2-7; D is ambiguous. The germline CDR1 and CDR2 sequences are GTSNPN and SVGIG (reference sequence). The CDR3 is made up of 13 amino acids. V lost 4 bases to trimming and J lost 2 bases, with 12 bases between them. CDR3 bases: TGTGCCTGGAACGAGTCACCGACCTACGAGCAGTACTTC. It translates to CAWNESPTYEQYF.

This clone has only a few counts. As DNA, the CDR3 is TGTGCCAGTAGTAGCGGGAGATACAATGAGCAGTTCTTC. It yields the protein CASSSGRYNEQFF. This chain links TRBV19 with TRBJ2-1, with 7 bases fitting TRBD2. There are 13 residues in the CDR3. Germline assignment: CDR1 LNHDA and CDR2 SQIVND (reference sequence). Unmatched junction bases numbered 1, after V lost 4 bases and J lost 4 bases.

This clone turned up a few times. The V and J genes are TRBV18 and TRBJ2-1; D might be TRBD1 (5 bases). Trimming took 4 bases from V and 2 from J, leaving 12 bases between them. Per germline, CDR1 KGHSH and CDR2 LQKENI. The CDR3 is 15 amino acids. DNA of the CDR3: TGTGCCAGCTCACATAGGACATCGCCCTACAATGAGCAGTTCTTC. This encodes CASSHRTSPYNEQFF.

The chain has TRBV28 and TRBJ2-1; 11 positions agree with TRBD2. CDR1 MDHEN and CDR2 SYDVKM come from the germline V gene. This CDR3 contains 15 residues. Trimming removed 5 bases from V and 2 bases from J; junction bases left unmatched: 2. CDR3 protein: CASSPSGRPYNEQFF. CDR3 nucleotide sequence: TGTGCCAGCAGTCCTAGCGGGAGGCCCTACAATGAGCAGTTCTTC.

In this sample, this clone turned up a few times. V is TRBV5-1 and J is TRBJ2-5; 8 bases align to TRBD2. The CDR3 runs to 16 residues. The trim removed 4 bases at V and 5 bases at J, leaving 13 bases unmatched. CDR1 and CDR2 from the germline V gene are SGHRS and YFSETQ. The chain's CDR3 is CASSPYVGTRRETQYF. The DNA for the CDR3 is TGCGCCAGCAGCCCTTACGTGGGGACTAGACGGGAGACCCAGTACTTC.

The rearrangement uses TRBV6-5 and TRBJ1-2; the D is unclear. Per the germline V gene, CDR1 is MNHEY and CDR2 is SVGAGI. The CDR3 has 15 amino acids. V was cut by 2 bases and J by 2 bases, with 12 bases left in between. This chain's CDR3 is CASSYAGNPNYGYTF. The CDR3 DNA is TGTGCCAGCAGTTACGCGGGGAACCCAAACTATGGCTACACCTTC.

This clone came up a few times. This specimen includes other DNA sequences encoding the same CDR3. The J gene is TRBJ2-5, the V gene TRBV7-2; D may be TRBD2 (5 bases). Germline-derived CDR1 and CDR2 are SGHTA and FQGNSA. Trimming stripped 4 bases from V and 1 base from J, with 7 bases between. The CDR3 is made up of 13 amino acids. The CDR3 is CASSSGLQETQYF. DNA of the CDR3: TGTGCCAGCAGCTCCGGACTCCAAGAGACCCAGTACTTC.

J is TRBJ2-7 and V is TRBV5-1, with 10 positions matching TRBD1. V gave up 6 bases and J gave up 5 bases; unmatched junction bases: 5. The germline gives CDR1 SGHRS, CDR2 YFSETQ. The CDR3 loop spans 13 amino acids. CDR3 nucleotides: TGCGCCAGCACCTGGGACAGGGGCCACGAGCAGTACTTC. Its protein is CASTWDRGHEQYF.

The chain couples TRBV7-9 to TRBJ2-7; 7 bases are shared with TRBD1. The CDR3 is made up of 14 amino acids. Germline CDR1 SEHNR, CDR2 FQNEAQ (reference sequence). Trimming cost V 4 bases and J 0 bases; bases outside gene matches: 3. This chain's CDR3 is CASSSGQSSYEQYF. In DNA, the CDR3 is TGTGCCAGCAGCTCGGGACAGAGCTCCTACGAGCAGTACTTC.

This clone was seen a few times. This chain joins TRBV27 and TRBJ2-7, with D maybe TRBD1 (6 bases). The CDR3 length is 15 residues. V was clipped by 5 bases and J by 0 bases, with 14 bases between them. The germline V gene encodes CDR1 MNHEY and CDR2 SMNVEV (reference sequence). The CDR3 coding sequence is TGTGCCAGCAGTGACGGACAGTCGTTCTCCTACGAGCAGTACTTC. Residues: CASSDGQSFSYEQYF.

In its sample, this clone was seen a few times. The gene calls are TRBV9 and TRBJ1-1, with D unresolved. CDR3 length: 13 amino acids. Germline-derived CDR1 and CDR2 are SGDLS and YYNGEE. V was clipped by 0 bases and J by 1 base, with 4 bases between them. The DNA of the CDR3 is TGTGCCAGCAGCGTAGACTGGAACACTGAAGCTTTCTTT. Translating it yields CASSVDWNTEAFF.

This chain uses TRBV7-9 with TRBJ2-7, with 10 nucleotides matching TRBD2. CDR3 length: 14 amino acids. The V and J ends lost 5 bases and 2 bases, in that order; junction bases with no gene match: 3. CDR1 SEHNR and CDR2 FQNEAQ come from the germline V gene (reference sequence). CDR3 sequence reads: CASSRLAGAYEQYF. The CDR3 region has the DNA TGTGCCAGCAGCCGGCTAGCGGGAGCCTACGAGCAGTACTTC. Combining the CDR3 with reference TRBV7-9 and TRBJ2-7 gives the whole variable domain DTGVSQNPRHKITKRGQNVTFRCDPISEHNRLYWYRQTLGQGPEFLTYFQNEAQLEKSRLLSDRFSAERPKGSFSTLEIQRTEQGDSAMYLCASSRLAGAYEQYFGPGTRLTVT.

This clone came up a few times. The rearrangement links TRBV28 to TRBJ2-7; 9 bases line up with TRBD1. J lost 1 base, V lost 5 bases, and 6 bases had no gene match. Germline V CDR1 and CDR2: MDHEN, SYDVKM. The CDR3 contains 15 residues. The CDR3 nucleotides read TGTGCCAGCAGTACTACCGGGACAGGGTCCTACGAGCAGTACTTC. Protein product: CASSTTGTGSYEQYF. The variable domain in full, with the rest retrieved from reference TRBV28 and TRBJ2-7, is DVKVTQSSRYLVKRTGEKVFLECVQDMDHENMFWYRQDPGLGLRLIYFSYDVKMKEKGDIPEGYSVSREKKERFSLILESASTNQTSMYLCASSTTGTGSYEQYFGPGTRLTVT.

This clone was recorded a few times. The chain employs TRBV29-1 and TRBJ1-5, with D possibly being TRBD1 (6 bases). Germline lookup yields CDR1 SQVTM and CDR2 ANQGSEA. Deletions cut 4 bases from V and 5 bases from J, with 9 bases between. The CDR3 spans 12 residues. The CDR3 region has the DNA TGCAGCGTTGCCTCAGGGGATCAGCCCCAGCATTTT. It yields the protein CSVASGDQPQHF. The complete variable domain, with remaining parts taken from reference TRBV29-1 and TRBJ1-5, reads SAVISQKPSRDICQRGTSLTIQCQVDSQVTMMFWYRQQPGQSLTLIATANQGSEATYESGFVIDKFPISRPNLTFSTLTVSNMSPEDSSIYLCSVASGDQPQHFGDGTRLSIL.

The chain employs TRBV29-1 and TRBJ2-7, with TRBD2 matching 9 bases. This CDR3 has 15 residues. From germline, CDR1 is SQVTM and CDR2 ANQGSEA. V shed 3 bases, J shed 3 bases, and the junction held 9 bases outside the gene matches. The CDR3 loop reads CSVEKGAGGHYEQYF. CDR3 DNA sequence: TGCAGCGTTGAGAAGGGGGCGGGAGGGCACTACGAGCAGTACTTC.

V is TRBV5-1 and J is TRBJ1-1; D not resolved. This CDR3 is built from 15 residues. V lost 4 bases and J lost 5, with 18 bases in between. Germline V gene sequence: CDR1 SGHRS, CDR2 YFSETQ. The CDR3 reads CASSLVPWVRTEAFF. The DNA of the CDR3 is TGCGCCAGCAGCCTTGTGCCATGGGTGAGGACTGAAGCTTTCTTT.